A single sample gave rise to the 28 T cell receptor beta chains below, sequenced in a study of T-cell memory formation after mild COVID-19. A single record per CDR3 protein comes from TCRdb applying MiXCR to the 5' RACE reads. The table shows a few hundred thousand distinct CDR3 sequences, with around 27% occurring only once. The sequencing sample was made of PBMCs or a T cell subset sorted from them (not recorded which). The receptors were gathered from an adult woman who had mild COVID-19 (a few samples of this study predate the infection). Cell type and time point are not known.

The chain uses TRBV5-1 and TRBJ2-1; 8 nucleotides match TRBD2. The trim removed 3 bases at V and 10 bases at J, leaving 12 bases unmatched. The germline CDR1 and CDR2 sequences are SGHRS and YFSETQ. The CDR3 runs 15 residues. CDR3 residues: CASSSPWGASGEQFF. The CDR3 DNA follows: TGCGCCAGCAGCTCCCCCTGGGGGGCTAGCGGGGAGCAGTTCTTC.

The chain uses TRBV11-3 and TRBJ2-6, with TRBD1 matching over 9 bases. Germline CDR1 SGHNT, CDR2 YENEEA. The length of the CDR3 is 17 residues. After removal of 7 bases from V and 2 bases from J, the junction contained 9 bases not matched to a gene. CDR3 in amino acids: CASTRGQGLPGANVLTF. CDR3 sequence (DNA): TGTGCCAGCACCAGGGGACAGGGTCTACCTGGGGCCAACGTCCTGACTTTC.

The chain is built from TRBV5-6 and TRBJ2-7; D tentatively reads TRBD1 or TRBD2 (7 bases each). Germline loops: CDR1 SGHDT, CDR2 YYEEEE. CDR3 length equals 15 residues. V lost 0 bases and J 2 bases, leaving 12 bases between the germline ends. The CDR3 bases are TGTGCCAGCAGCTTGGGCCAGGGGGGGACCTACGAGCAGTACTTC. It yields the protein CASSLGQGGTYEQYF.

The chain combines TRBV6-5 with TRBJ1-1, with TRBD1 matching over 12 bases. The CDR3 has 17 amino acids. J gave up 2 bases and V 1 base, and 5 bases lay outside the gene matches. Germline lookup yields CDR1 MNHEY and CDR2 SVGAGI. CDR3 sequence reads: CASSYYGTGGLNTEAFF. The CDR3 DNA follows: TGTGCCAGCAGTTACTATGGGACAGGGGGCCTTAACACTGAAGCTTTCTTT.

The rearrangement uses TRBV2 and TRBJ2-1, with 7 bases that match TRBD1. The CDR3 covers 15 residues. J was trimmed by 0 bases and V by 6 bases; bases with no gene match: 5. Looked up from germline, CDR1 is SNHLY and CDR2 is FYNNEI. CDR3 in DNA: TGTGCCAGCAGGGGACAGAGTCTCTCCTACAATGAGCAGTTCTTC. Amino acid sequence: CASRGQSLSYNEQFF.

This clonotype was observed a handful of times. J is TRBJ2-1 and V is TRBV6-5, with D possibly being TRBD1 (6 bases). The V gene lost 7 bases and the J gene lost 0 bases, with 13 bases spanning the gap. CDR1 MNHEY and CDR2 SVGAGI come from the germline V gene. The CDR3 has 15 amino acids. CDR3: CASNPGTTSYNEQFF. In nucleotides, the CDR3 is TGTGCCAGCAATCCCGGGACAACCTCCTACAATGAGCAGTTCTTC.

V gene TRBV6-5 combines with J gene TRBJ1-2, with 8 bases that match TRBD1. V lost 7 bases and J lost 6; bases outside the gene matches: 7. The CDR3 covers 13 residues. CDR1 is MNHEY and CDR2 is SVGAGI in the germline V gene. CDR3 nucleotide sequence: TGTGCCAGCAAGGGAACAGGGGGAAATGGCTACACCTTC. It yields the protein CASKGTGGNGYTF.

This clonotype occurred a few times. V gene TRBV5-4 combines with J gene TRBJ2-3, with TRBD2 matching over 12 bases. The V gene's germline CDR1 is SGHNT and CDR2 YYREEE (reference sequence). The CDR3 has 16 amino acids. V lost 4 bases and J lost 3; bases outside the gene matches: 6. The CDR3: CASSRTSGGRTDTQYF. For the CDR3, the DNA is TGTGCCAGCAGCCGTACTAGCGGGGGGCGAACAGATACGCAGTATTTT.

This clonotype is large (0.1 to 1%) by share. The CDR3 DNA reads as TGTGCCAGTATCGGGACAGGGTCTCGAGTATCAGGGGGAGCTTTCTTT. It encodes CASIGTGSRVSGGAFF. The rearrangement joins TRBV19 to TRBJ1-1, with TRBD1 matching 9 bases. The germline gives CDR1 LNHDA, CDR2 SQIVND (reference sequence). V trimming: 7 bases; J trimming: 10 bases; junction bases outside the gene matches: 19. The CDR3 extends over 16 amino acids.

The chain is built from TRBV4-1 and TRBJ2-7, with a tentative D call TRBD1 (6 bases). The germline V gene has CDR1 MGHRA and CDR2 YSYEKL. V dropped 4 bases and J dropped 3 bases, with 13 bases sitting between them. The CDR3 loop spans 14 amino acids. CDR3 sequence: CASSPTPDSYEQYF. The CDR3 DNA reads TGCGCCAGCAGCCCGACCCCGGACAGCTACGAGCAGTACTTC.

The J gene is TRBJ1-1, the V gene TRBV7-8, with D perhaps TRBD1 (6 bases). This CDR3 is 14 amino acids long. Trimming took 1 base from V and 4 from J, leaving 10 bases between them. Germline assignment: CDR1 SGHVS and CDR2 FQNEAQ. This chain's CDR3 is CASSLDRDATEAFF. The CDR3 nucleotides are TGTGCCAGCAGCTTAGACAGGGACGCCACTGAAGCTTTCTTT. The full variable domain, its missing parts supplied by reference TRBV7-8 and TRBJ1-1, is GAGVSQSPRYKVAKRGQDVALRCDPISGHVSLFWYQQALGQGPEFLTYFQNEAQLDKSGLPSDRFFAERPEGSVSTLKIQRTQQEDSAVYLCASSLDRDATEAFFGQGTRLTVV.

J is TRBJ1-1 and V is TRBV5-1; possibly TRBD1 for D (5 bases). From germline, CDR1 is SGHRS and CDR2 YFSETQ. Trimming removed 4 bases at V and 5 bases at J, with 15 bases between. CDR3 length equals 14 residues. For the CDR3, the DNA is TGCGCCAGCAGCCCCTGGGGGGTTGGGACTGAAGCTTTCTTT. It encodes CASSPWGVGTEAFF.

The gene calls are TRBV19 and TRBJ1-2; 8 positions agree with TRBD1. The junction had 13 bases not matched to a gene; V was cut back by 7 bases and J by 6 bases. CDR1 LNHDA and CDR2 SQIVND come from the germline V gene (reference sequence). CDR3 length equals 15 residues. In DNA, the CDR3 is TGTGCCAGTAAGAAAACCGGGACAGGCGACCATGGCTACACCTTC. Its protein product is CASKKTGTGDHGYTF.

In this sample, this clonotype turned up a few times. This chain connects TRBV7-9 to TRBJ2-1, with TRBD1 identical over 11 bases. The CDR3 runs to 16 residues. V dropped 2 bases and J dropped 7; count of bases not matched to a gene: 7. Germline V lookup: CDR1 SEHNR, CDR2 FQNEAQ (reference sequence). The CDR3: CASSLTRDRGRNEQFF. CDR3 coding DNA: TGTGCCAGCAGCTTAACGCGGGACAGGGGGAGGAATGAGCAGTTCTTC.

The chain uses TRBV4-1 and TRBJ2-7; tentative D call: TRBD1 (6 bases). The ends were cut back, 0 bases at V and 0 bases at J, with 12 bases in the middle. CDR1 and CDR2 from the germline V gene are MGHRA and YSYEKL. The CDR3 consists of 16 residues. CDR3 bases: TGCGCCAGCAGCCAAGATCCCGACAGGTACTCCTACGAGCAGTACTTC. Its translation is CASSQDPDRYSYEQYF.

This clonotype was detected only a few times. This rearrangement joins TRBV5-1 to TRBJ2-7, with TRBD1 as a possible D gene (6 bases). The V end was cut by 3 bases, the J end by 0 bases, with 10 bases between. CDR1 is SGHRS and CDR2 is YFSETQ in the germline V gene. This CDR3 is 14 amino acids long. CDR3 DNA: TGCGCCAGCAGCTCCCAGGGGAGCTCCTACGAGCAGTACTTC. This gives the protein CASSSQGSSYEQYF.

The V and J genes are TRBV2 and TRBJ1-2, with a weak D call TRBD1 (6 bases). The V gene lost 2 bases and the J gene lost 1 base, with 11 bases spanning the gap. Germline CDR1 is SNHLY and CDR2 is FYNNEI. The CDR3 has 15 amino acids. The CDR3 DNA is TGTGCCAGCAGTGAAAGGAGGGGGATTAACTATGGCTACACCTTC. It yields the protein CASSERRGINYGYTF.

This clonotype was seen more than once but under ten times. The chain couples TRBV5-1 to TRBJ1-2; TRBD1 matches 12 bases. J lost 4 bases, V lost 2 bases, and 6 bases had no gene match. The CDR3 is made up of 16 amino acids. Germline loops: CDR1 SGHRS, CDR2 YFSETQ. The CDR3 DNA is TGCGCCAGCAGCTTCGGGACAGGGGGCCCGAGCTATGGCTACACCTTC. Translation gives CASSFGTGGPSYGYTF.

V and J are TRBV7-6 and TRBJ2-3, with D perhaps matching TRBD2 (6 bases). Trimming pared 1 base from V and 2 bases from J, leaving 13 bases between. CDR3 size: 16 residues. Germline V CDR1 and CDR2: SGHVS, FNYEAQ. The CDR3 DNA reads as TGTGCCAGCAGCTTAGGACTAGGTCTCAACACAGATACGCAGTATTTT. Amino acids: CASSLGLGLNTDTQYF.

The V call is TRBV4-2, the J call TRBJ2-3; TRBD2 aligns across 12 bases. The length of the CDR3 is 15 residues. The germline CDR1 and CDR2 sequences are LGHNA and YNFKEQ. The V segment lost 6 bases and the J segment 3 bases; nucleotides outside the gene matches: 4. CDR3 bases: TGTGCCAGCAGATTGACTAGCGGGGGTACAGATACGCAGTATTTT. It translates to CASRLTSGGTDTQYF.

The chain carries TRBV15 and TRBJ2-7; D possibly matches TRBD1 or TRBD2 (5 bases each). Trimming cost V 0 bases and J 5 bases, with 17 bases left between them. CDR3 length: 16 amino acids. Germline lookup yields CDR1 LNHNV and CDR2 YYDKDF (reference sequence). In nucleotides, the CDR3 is TGTGCCACCAGCAGAGATCGAGGGGCAGGGACCCACGAGCAGTACTTC. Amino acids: CATSRDRGAGTHEQYF.

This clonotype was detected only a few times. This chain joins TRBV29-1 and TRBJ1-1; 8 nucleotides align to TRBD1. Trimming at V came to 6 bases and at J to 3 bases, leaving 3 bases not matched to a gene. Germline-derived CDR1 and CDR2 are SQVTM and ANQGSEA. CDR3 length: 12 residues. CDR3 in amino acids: CSVGQVHTEAFF. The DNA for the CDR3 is TGCAGCGTGGGACAGGTTCACACTGAAGCTTTCTTT.

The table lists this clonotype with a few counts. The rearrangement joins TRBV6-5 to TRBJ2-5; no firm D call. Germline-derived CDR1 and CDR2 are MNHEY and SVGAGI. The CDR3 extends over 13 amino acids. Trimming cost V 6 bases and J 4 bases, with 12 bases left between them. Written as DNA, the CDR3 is TGTGCCAGCAGCCAAACAGCCCGAGAGACCCAGTACTTC. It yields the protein CASSQTARETQYF.

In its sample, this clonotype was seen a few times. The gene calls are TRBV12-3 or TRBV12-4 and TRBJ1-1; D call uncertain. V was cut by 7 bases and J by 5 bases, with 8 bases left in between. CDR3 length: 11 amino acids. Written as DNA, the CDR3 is TGTGCCAGCACCTCTGAGACTGAAGCTTTCTTT. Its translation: CASTSETEAFF.

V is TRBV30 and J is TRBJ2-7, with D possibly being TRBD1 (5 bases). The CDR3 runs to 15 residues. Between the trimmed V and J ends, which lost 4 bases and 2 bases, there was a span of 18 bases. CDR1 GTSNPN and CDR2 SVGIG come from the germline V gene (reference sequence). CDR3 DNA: TGTGCCTGGAACCTCCGATTAGGGGCCCCCTACGAGCAGTACTTC. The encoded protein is CAWNLRLGAPYEQYF.

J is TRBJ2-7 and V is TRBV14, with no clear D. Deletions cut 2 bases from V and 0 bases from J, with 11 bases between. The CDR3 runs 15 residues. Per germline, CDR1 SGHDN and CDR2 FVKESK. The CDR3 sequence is CASSQTLQSSYEQYF. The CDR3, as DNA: TGTGCCAGCAGCCAAACCTTACAGAGCTCCTACGAGCAGTACTTC.

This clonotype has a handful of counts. The DNA of the CDR3 is TGTGCCAGCAGTTTGACTAGCGGTATTTCCTACGAGCAGTACTTC. Its protein is CASSLTSGISYEQYF. The chain uses TRBV27 and TRBJ2-7; 9 positions match TRBD2. Per germline, CDR1 MNHEY and CDR2 SMNVEV (reference sequence). Unmatched junction bases numbered 4, after V lost 3 bases and J lost 1 base. This CDR3 is built from 15 residues.

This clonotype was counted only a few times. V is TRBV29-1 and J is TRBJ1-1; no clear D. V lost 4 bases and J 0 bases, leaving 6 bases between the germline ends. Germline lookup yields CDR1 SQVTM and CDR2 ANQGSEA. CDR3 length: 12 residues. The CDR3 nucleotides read TGCAGCGTTGGGCAGTTGAACACTGAAGCTTTCTTT. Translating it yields CSVGQLNTEAFF.